The T cell receptor beta chain under discussion was sequenced for a study of blood T cell repertoires in COVID-19. Study-wide context: Sample material is recorded as cDNA or gDNA derived from T cells, B-cell-depleted T cells, or PBMCs.

Repertoires were generated with immunoSEQ multiplex PCR, while TCRdb's copy carries only in-frame clones and drops some. The sample shows some 62,000 clones, over 75% of them seen only once. Germline CDR1 is SGHRS and CDR2 is YFSETQ. This CDR3 is built from 15 residues. V dropped 4 bases and J dropped 1; count of bases not matched to a gene: 6. The chain carries TRBV5-1 and TRBJ1-1, with 8 bases lining up with TRBD1. Material: peripheral blood. The sequence derives from a human donor in a cohort sampled during active COVID-19. CDR3 in amino acids: CASSRTGMANTEAFF. The CDR3 DNA is TGCGCCAGCAGCCGGACAGGGATGGCGAACACTGAAGCTTTCTTT.